This T cell receptor (beta chain) was sequenced in a study of T cell responses to AZD1222 COVID-19 vaccine. In the study overall: Second doses at about 4 or about 12 weeks were pooled.

TCRdb keeps only in-frame clones here, not all; method: immunoSEQ multiplex PCR. The sample lists approximately 90,000 clones; about 89% were seen once. The CDR3 is made up of 14 amino acids. Germline V CDR1 and CDR2: SEHNR, FQNEAQ (reference sequence). V lost 3 bases and J lost 7, with 13 bases in between. The gene calls are TRBV7-9 and TRBJ1-5; TRBD1 might be the D (6 bases). Material: peripheral blood, obtained on day 0 of AZD1222 vaccination. This TCR came from an adult in good health. In DNA, the CDR3 is TGTGCCAGCAGCTTCGCGGGGGCGGGACAGCCCCAGCATTTT. This translates into CASSFAGAGQPQHF.